Below are 21 T cell receptor beta chains sequenced from a single sample in a study of metastatic and nonmetastatic thyroid tumors. TCRdb recomputed clones from the PCR reads via MiXCR. Here the sample spans some 28,000 clones, about 3.7% being singletons. Each patient came to thyroid surgery without any prior treatment (of any kind). Sequenced input: blood. All receptors derive from a male donor with papillary thyroid cancer or a benign thyroid nodule (not recorded which). Some clones in this sample may be carry-over from other donors' samples.

This clone was counted only a few times. The J gene is TRBJ2-2, the V gene TRBV27; no clear D. The CDR3 contains 16 residues. The V gene's germline CDR1 is MNHEY and CDR2 SMNVEV (reference sequence). The V end was cut by 5 bases, the J end by 4 bases, with 17 bases between. CDR3 DNA sequence: TGTGCCAGCAGTCCCCTCCTGGGGATGGGCACCGGGGAGCTGTTTTTT. It translates to CASSPLLGMGTGELFF.

This clone was picked up a small number of times. The rearrangement uses TRBV7-6 and TRBJ2-2; D might be TRBD2 (7 bases). The V gene's germline CDR1 is SGHVS and CDR2 FNYEAQ. Trimming shortened V by 5 bases and J by 4 bases, and 23 bases separated the two germline ends. This CDR3 region has 18 residues. In DNA form, the CDR3 reads TGTGCCAGCAGCCCCCGGGGGGCGGGGTTTATCGGCACCGGGGAGCTGTTTTTT. Translation gives CASSPRGAGFIGTGELFF.

The chain carries TRBV20-1 and TRBJ2-3, with D hard to call. The V end lost 3 bases, the J end lost 3 bases, and 13 bases lay between the germline ends. The CDR3 runs to 14 residues. Germline CDR1 is DFQATT and CDR2 is SNEGSKA (reference sequence). The CDR3 nucleotides read TGCAGTGCTAGTGTCTCGACCCTTACAGATACGCAGTATTTT. This gives the protein CSASVSTLTDTQYF.

This clone has more than one count but fewer than ten. The rearrangement links TRBV24-1 to TRBJ1-4, with D possibly being TRBD1 (6 bases). V was pared by 7 bases and J by 6 bases, with 11 bases between. The CDR3 sequence is 13 residues long. Germline V gene lookup returns CDR1 KGHDR and CDR2 SFDVKD. CDR3 sequence: CATSRGADEKLFF. The CDR3 region has the DNA TGTGCCACCAGCCGGGGGGCGGATGAAAAACTGTTTTTT.

The rearrangement joins TRBV20-1 to TRBJ1-2; possible D gene TRBD1, 5 bases. The CDR3 loop spans 12 amino acids. V gave up 6 bases and J gave up 2 bases, with 10 bases separating them. Germline CDR1 reads DFQATT; CDR2 reads SNEGSKA (reference sequence). The CDR3 DNA sequence: TGCAGTGCGGCATCAGGGAACTATGGCTACACCTTC. Translation gives CSAASGNYGYTF.

The J gene is TRBJ2-7, the V gene TRBV10-3, with a tentative D call TRBD1 (5 bases). This CDR3 has 15 amino acids. Germline V CDR1 and CDR2: ENHRY, SYGVKD. Trimming pared 0 bases from V and 2 bases from J, leaving 11 bases between. CDR3 nucleotides: TGTGCCATCAGTGAGTCGAAGGACACCACCTACGAGCAGTACTTC. Translation gives CAISESKDTTYEQYF.

In its sample, this clone is medium-sized. This chain links TRBV11-2 with TRBJ2-7, with D tentatively TRBD1 (6 bases). Trimming took 1 base from V and 3 from J, leaving 10 bases between them. The CDR3 is 14 amino acids. Germline V gives CDR1 SGHAT, CDR2 FQNNGV. CDR3 nucleotide sequence: TGTGCCAGCAGCTTAGTACAGGGCTTCTACGAGCAGTACTTC. It encodes CASSLVQGFYEQYF.

At least ten counts were recorded for this clone. In DNA form, the CDR3 reads TGTGCCAGCAGCTTAGGCCGTGGAGGGGAGGATGGCTACACCTTC. Its protein is CASSLGRGGEDGYTF. The rearrangement joins TRBV13 to TRBJ1-2; TRBD1 might be the D (5 bases). Germline V gene lookup returns CDR1 PRHDT and CDR2 FYEKMQ (reference sequence). V was pared by 0 bases and J by 6 bases, with 14 bases between. The CDR3 loop spans 15 amino acids.

There are many counts of this clone. V gene TRBV4-3 combines with J gene TRBJ2-3; either TRBD1 or TRBD2 may fit D (5 bases each). The CDR3 runs to 14 residues. Germline V gene sequence: CDR1 LGHNA, CDR2 YSLEER. Between the trimmed V and J ends, which lost 1 base and 6 bases, there was a span of 11 bases. CDR3 sequence: CASSQGGPGDTQYF. CDR3 nucleotides: TGCGCCAGCAGCCAAGGGGGACCTGGCGATACGCAGTATTTT.

In the case of this clone: At one boundary the junction diverges from the germline segment, which might be a read error. V is TRBV7-2 and J is TRBJ2-6, with D possibly matching TRBD1 (6 bases). Germline V gene sequence: CDR1 SGHTA, CDR2 FQGNSA. This CDR3 is built from 17 residues. The CDR3 region is CASSADRSRSGANVLTF. The CDR3 region has the DNA TGTGCCAGCAGCGCCGACAGGAGCCGCTCTGGTGCCAACGTCCTGACTTTC.

The chain joins TRBV20-1 to TRBJ2-2, with no clear D. Deletions cut 3 bases from V and 8 bases from J, with 7 bases between. This CDR3 has 11 residues. In germline, CDR1 is DFQATT, CDR2 SNEGSKA (reference sequence). Here the CDR3 DNA reads TGCAGTGCTAGTCTCAAGGGGGAGCTGTTTTTT. This translates into CSASLKGELFF.

This clone appeared a few times. The chain joins TRBV6-1 to TRBJ2-1; 9 bases match TRBD2. There are 14 residues in the CDR3. V trimming: 6 bases; J trimming: 7 bases; junction bases outside the gene matches: 7. Germline lookup yields CDR1 MNHNS and CDR2 SASEGT. CDR3 coding DNA: TGTGCCAGCAGCTTGGCGGGAGGGCGGAATGAGCAGTTCTTC. Residues: CASSLAGGRNEQFF.

This clone counts as medium-sized. This CDR3 reads CASSRMTATMQYF. CDR3 DNA sequence: TGTGCCAGCAGCCGAATGACAGCAACTATGCAGTACTTC. The chain has TRBV7-8 and TRBJ2-7, with D possibly matching TRBD1 (5 bases). Per the germline V gene, CDR1 is SGHVS and CDR2 is FQNEAQ. The CDR3 sequence is 13 residues long. The V gene lost 5 bases and the J gene lost 9 bases, with 17 bases spanning the gap. The full variable domain, completed using reference TRBV7-8 and TRBJ2-7, is GAGVSQSPRYKVAKRGQDVALRCDPISGHVSLFWYQQALGQGPEFLTYFQNEAQLDKSGLPSDRFFAERPEGSVSTLKIQRTQQEDSAVYLCASSRMTATMQYFGPGTRLTVT.

The chain has TRBV12-3 or TRBV12-4 and TRBJ2-7; no clear D. The V gene lost 6 bases and the J gene lost 5 bases, with 20 bases spanning the gap. CDR3 length: 15 residues. This CDR3 reads CASSPHLVGQDEQYF. The CDR3 DNA follows: TGTGCCAGCAGCCCTCATTTGGTAGGTCAGGACGAGCAGTACTTC.

This clone was seen many times. The chain uses TRBV19 and TRBJ2-1; 10 nucleotides align to TRBD2. The CDR3 runs 15 residues. Germline trimming cut 3 bases from V and 3 bases from J; bases unmatched to any gene: 2. CDR1 is LNHDA, CDR2 SQIVND, per germline (reference sequence). Written as DNA, the CDR3 is TGTGCCAGTAGTATGAGCGGGAGGGACTACAATGAGCAGTTCTTC. Translated, it gives CASSMSGRDYNEQFF.

The genes are TRBV12-3 or TRBV12-4 and TRBJ1-2; 9 nucleotides line up with TRBD1. This CDR3 is built from 15 residues. V dropped 5 bases and J dropped 4; count of bases not matched to a gene: 8. The CDR3 DNA follows: TGTGCCAGCAGTCACGACCTGGACAGGGGCTATGGCTACACCTTC. As protein: CASSHDLDRGYGYTF.

As regards this clone: The junction departs from germline at one end; a sequencing error may be responsible. The chain combines TRBV6-1 with TRBJ1-1; maybe TRBD1 (6 bases). The CDR3 has 15 residues. CDR1 and CDR2 from the germline V gene are MNHNS and SASEGT. CDR3 sequence: CASTVLGGGDTEAFF. The CDR3 DNA reads as TGTGCCAGCACCGTTCTGGGGGGTGGGGACACGGAAGCTTTCTTT.

This clone came up a few times. The rearrangement uses TRBV6-1 and TRBJ2-1; 7 positions agree with TRBD2. CDR1 is MNHNS and CDR2 is SASEGT in the germline V gene. This CDR3 comprises 17 residues. V was pared by 5 bases and J by 4 bases, with 14 bases of the junction left unmatched. The CDR3 here is CASSLGGLAASYNEQFF. In DNA form, the CDR3 reads TGTGCCAGCAGTCTAGGAGGGCTAGCGGCCTCTTACAATGAGCAGTTCTTC.

Points on this clone: The junction shows a germline mismatch at one end, possibly a read error. The V gene is TRBV9, the J gene TRBJ2-6, with D possibly being TRBD1 (5 bases). The length of the CDR3 is 18 residues. Germline CDR1 SGDLS, CDR2 YYNGEE. This CDR3 reads CASSGTVTVSSGANVPTF. CDR3 DNA: TGTGCCAGCAGCGGCACCGTGACGGTGAGCTCTGGGGCCAACGTCCCGACTTTC.

There are a few counts of this clone. At one boundary the junction diverges from the germline segment, which might be a read error. This sequence joins TRBV28 and TRBJ2-3; TRBD1 agrees at 7 bases. Germline lookup yields CDR1 MDHEN and CDR2 SYDVKM. There are 13 residues in the CDR3. The CDR3 sequence: CSSSRTGPDTHYF. Here the CDR3 DNA reads TGTTCCAGCAGCCGGACAGGTCCAGATACGCATTATTTT.

This clone was counted ten times or more. Other DNA sequences in this sample translate to the same CDR3. The rearrangement uses TRBV5-1 and TRBJ2-3; 7 nucleotides agree with TRBD2. CDR1 and CDR2 from the germline V gene are SGHRS and YFSETQ. V gave up 0 bases and J gave up 6 bases; unmatched junction bases: 7. This CDR3 spans 15 amino acids. In DNA form, the CDR3 reads TGCGCCAGCAGCTTGGTAGCGGGTTCCCGGGATACGCAGTATTTT. Its protein is CASSLVAGSRDTQYF. Full variable domain (rest looked up from reference TRBV5-1 and TRBJ2-3): KAGVTQTPRYLIKTRGQQVTLSCSPISGHRSVSWYQQTPGQGLQFLFEYFSETQRNKGNFPGRFSGRQFSNSRSEMNVSTLELGDSALYLCASSLVAGSRDTQYFGPGTRLTVL.